A single sample gave rise to the 3 T cell receptor beta chains below, sequenced in a study of blood T cell repertoires in COVID-19. Data came from immunoSEQ multiplex PCR; TCRdb stores just in-frame clones and leaves some out. The sample consists of tens of thousands of clones, about 85% of them appearing once. Sequencing was performed on peripheral blood. The receptors derive from a woman aged 45 to 65 with active or convalescent COVID-19.

The chain couples TRBV10-3 to TRBJ2-1; TRBD2 agrees at 9 bases. The V gene end was trimmed by 3 bases and the J gene end by 7 bases; junction bases not matched to a gene: 7. Germline CDR1 ENHRY, CDR2 SYGVKD. The CDR3 extends over 15 amino acids. CDR3 bases: TGTGCCATCAGTGACATAGGGACTAGCTTTAATGAGCAGTTCTTC. Amino acids: CAISDIGTSFNEQFF.

This chain uses TRBV25-1 with TRBJ2-3; possible D gene TRBD2, 5 bases. The CDR3 extends over 12 amino acids. V was pared by 7 bases and J by 6 bases, with 11 bases between. Germline V lookup: CDR1 MGHDK, CDR2 SYGVNS. The CDR3 nucleotides read TGTGCCAGCATACTAGTTAACGATACGCAGTATTTT. Translating it yields CASILVNDTQYF.

About this clone: In the same sample, other DNA sequences code for this CDR3. This sequence joins TRBV5-4 and TRBJ2-7; TRBD1 matches 7 bases. The ends lost 2 bases at V and 0 bases at J; junction bases unmatched: 5. Germline lookup yields CDR1 SGHNT and CDR2 YYREEE (reference sequence). The CDR3 is 15 amino acids. Here the CDR3 DNA reads TGTGCCAGCAGCTTAGGGGGACAGTCCTCCTACGAGCAGTACTTC. Translating it yields CASSLGGQSSYEQYF.